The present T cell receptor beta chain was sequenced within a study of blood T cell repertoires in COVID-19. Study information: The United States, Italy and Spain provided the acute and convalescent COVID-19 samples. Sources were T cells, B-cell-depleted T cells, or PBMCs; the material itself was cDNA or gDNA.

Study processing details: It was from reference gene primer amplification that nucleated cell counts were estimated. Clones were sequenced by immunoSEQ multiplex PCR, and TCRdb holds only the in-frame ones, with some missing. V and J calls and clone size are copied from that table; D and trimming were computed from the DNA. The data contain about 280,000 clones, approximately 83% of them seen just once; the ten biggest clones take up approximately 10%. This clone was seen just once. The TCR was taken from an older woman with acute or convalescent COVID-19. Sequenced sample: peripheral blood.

CDR3 loop: CASSLEVDRGRTEAFF. In DNA form, the CDR3 reads TGTGCCAGCAGCTTAGAGGTGGACAGGGGTAGGACTGAAGCTTTCTTT. The chain links TRBV7-9 to TRBJ1-1, with TRBD1 matching 9 bases. The CDR3 length is 16 residues. Germline V gives CDR1 SEHNR, CDR2 FQNEAQ (reference sequence). J was trimmed by 5 bases and V by 1 base; bases with no gene match: 8.